This T cell receptor (beta chain) was sequenced in a study of T cell responses to AZD1222 COVID-19 vaccine. Findings and caveats of the study: Reportedly, nearly half of unique spike TCRs recognized epitopes outside B.1.351/B.1.1.7 mutations. An increase in Spike-specific TCR breadth and depth was observed after two AZD1222 doses.

V lost 1 base, J lost 1 base, and 4 bases lay in between. Germline CDR1 reads LGHNA; CDR2 reads YNFKEQ. The CDR3 covers 14 residues. Worth noting for this clone: Its antigen is unidentified.

Using immunoSEQ multiplex PCR, the repertoire was profiled, and TCRdb retains in-frame clones only, with some absent. This sample yields approximately 130,000 clones, of which approximately 88% are seen a single time; 4.5% to 7% belongs to the top ten. This chain connects TRBV4-2 to TRBJ2-2; D unresolved. Sequenced material: peripheral blood, taken 28 days after the second AZD1222 dose. The receptor comes from an adult who received the AZD1222 COVID-19 vaccine. The chain's CDR3 is CASSQGENTGELFF. The CDR3 bases are TGTGCCAGCAGCCAAGGGGAGAACACCGGGGAGCTGTTTTTT.